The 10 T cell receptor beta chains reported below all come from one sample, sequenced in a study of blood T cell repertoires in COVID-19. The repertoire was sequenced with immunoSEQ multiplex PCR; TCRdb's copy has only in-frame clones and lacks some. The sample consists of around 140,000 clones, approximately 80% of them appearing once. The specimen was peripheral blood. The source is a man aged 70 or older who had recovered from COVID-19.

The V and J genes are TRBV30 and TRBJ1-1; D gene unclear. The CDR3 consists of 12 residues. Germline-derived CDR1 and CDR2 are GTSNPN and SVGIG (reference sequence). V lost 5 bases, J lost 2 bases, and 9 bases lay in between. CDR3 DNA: TGTGCCTGGGTGGGCAGAAACACTGAAGCTTTCTTT. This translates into CAWVGRNTEAFF.

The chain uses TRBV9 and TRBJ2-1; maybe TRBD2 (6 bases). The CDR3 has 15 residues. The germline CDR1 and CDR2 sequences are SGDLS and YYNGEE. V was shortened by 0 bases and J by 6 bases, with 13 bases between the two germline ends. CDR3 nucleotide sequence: TGTGCCAGCAGCGTAGGGGTGGCGGGACTCAATGAGCAGTTCTTC. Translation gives CASSVGVAGLNEQFF.

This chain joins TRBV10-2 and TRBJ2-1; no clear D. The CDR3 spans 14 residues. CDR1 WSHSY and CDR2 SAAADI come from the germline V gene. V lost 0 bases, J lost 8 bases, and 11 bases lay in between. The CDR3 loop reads CASSESHHFDEQFF. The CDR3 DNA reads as TGCGCCAGCAGTGAGTCGCATCACTTCGATGAGCAGTTCTTC.

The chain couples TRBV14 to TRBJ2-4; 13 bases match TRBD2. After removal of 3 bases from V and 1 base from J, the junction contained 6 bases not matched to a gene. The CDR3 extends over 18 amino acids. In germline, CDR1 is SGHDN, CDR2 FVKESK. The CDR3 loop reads CASSHPGTSGKAKNIQYF. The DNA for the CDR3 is TGTGCCAGCAGCCACCCCGGGACTAGCGGGAAGGCCAAAAACATTCAGTACTTC.

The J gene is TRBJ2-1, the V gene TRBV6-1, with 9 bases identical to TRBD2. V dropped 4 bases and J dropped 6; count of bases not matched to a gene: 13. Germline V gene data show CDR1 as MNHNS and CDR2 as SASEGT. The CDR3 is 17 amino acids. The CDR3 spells CASSALRGGGGPNEQFF. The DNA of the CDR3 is TGTGCCAGCAGTGCCCTACGGGGCGGGGGGGGCCCCAATGAGCAGTTCTTC.

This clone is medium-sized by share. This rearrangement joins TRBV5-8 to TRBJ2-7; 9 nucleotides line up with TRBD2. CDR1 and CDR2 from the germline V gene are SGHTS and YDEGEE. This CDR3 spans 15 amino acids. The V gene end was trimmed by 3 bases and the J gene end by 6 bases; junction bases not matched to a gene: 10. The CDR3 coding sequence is TGTGCCAGCAGCTCCGGACTAGCGACGGTCACCGAGCAGTACTTC. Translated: CASSSGLATVTEQYF.

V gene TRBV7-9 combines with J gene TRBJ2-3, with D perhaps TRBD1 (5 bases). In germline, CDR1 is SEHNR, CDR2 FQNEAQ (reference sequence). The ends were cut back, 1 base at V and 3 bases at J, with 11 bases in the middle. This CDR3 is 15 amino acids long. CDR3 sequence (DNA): TGTGCCAGCAGCTTAGAGGGGTGGAAAACAGATACGCAGTATTTT. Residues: CASSLEGWKTDTQYF.

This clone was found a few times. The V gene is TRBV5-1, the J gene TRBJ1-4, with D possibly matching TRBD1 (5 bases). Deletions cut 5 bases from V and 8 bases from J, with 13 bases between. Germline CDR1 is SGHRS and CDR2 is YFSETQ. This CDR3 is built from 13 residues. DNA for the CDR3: TGCGCCAGCAGTTCGGGGGTTGGGGAAAAACTGTTTTTT. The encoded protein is CASSSGVGEKLFF.

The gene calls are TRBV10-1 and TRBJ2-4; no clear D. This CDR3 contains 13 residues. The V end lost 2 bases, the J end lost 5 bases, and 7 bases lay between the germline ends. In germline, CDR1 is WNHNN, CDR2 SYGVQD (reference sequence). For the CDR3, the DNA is TGCGCCAGCAGTGAGGATGCGGAAAACATTCAGTACTTC. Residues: CASSEDAENIQYF.

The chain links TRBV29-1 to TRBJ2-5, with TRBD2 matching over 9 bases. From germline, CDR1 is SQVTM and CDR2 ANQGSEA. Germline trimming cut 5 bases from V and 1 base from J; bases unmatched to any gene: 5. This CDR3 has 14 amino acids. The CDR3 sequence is CSVSSGIVQETQYF. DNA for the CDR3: TGCAGCGTTTCTAGCGGGATCGTCCAAGAGACCCAGTACTTC.